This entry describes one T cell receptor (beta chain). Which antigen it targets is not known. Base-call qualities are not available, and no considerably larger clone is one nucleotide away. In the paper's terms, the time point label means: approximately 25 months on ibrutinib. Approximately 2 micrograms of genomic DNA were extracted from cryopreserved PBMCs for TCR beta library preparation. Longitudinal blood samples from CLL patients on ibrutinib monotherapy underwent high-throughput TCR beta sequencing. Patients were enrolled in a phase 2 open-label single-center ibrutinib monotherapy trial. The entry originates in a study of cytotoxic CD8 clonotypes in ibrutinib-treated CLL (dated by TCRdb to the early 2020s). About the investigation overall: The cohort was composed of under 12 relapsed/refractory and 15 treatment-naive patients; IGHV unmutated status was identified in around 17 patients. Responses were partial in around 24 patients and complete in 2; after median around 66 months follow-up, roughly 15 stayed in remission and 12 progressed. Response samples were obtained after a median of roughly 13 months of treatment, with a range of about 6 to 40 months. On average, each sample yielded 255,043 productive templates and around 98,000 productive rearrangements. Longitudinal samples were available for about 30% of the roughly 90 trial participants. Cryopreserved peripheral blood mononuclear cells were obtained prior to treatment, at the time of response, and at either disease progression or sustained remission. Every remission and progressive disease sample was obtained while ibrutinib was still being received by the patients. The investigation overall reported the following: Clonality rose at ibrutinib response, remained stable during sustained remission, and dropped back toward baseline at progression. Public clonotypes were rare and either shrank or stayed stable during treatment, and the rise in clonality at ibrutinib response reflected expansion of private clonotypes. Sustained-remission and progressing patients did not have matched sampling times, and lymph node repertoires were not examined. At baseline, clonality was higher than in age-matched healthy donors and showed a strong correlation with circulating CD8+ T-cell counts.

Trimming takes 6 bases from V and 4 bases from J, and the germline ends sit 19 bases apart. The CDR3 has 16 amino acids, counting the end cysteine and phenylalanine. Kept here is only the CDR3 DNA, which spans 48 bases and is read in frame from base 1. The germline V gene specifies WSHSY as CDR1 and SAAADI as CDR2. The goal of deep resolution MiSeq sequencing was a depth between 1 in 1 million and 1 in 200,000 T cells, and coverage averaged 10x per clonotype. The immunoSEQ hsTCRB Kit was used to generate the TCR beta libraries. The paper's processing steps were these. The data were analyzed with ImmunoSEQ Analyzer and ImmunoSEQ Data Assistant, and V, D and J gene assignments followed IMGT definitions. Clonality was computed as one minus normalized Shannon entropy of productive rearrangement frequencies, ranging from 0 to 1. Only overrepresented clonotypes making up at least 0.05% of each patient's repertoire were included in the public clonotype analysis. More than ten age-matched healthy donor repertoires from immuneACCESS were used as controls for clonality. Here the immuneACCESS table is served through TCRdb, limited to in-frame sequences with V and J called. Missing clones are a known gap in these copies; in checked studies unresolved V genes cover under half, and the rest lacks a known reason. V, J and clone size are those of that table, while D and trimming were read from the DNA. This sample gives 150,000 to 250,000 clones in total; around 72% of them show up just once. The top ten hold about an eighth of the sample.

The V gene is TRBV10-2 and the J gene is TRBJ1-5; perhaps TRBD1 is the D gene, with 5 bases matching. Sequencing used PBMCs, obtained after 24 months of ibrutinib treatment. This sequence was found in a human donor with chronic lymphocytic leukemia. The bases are TGCGCCAGCAGGGGGGGGAAGGAAAAGGGGAATCAGCCCCAGCATTTT. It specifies CASRGGKEKGNQPQHF.